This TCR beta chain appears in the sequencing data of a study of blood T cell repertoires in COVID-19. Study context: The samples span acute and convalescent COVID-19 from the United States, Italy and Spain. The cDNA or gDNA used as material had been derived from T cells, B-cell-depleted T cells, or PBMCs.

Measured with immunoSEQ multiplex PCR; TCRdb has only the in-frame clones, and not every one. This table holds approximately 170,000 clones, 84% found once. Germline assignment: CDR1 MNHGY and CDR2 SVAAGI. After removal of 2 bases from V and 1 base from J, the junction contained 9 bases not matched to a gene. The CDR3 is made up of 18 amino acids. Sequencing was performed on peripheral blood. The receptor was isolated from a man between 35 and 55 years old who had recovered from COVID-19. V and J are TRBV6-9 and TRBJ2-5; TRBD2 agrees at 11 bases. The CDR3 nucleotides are TGTGCCAGCAGTTATGGGGCTAGCGGGGGGTTCATCCAAGAGACCCAGTACTTC. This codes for CASSYGASGGFIQETQYF.